Below, 7 T cell receptor beta chains from the same sample are listed, as sequenced in a study of cytomegalovirus exposure and HLA in healthy donors (dated by TCRdb to 2015 to 2018). Libraries were built with the immunoSEQ multiplex PCR assay. The multiplex PCR relied on a mix of 60 forward primers for TCR Vbeta segments and 13 reverse primers for TCR Jbeta segments. TCRdb took this table from immuneACCESS and kept in-frame rearrangements with V and J called. Such tables lack part of the clones; where checked against another copy, unresolved V genes explain under half of the gap, and the rest is unexplained. The table for this sample lists around 110,000 clones; 9.5% of them were counted only once. Clones ranked in the top ten supply about 3% of the sample. The sample consisted of PBMCs. The source is a man in his thirties or forties in good health and CMV-seronegative.

This clone was recorded a few times. The chain combines TRBV18 with TRBJ1-3; the D is unclear. Germline loops: CDR1 KGHSH, CDR2 LQKENI. V was cut by 6 bases and J by 4 bases, with 13 bases left in between. The CDR3 loop spans 14 amino acids. CDR3 loop: CASSPEAAGNTIYF. CDR3 nucleotides: TGTGCCAGCTCGCCCGAGGCGGCGGGAAACACCATATATTTT.

This chain connects TRBV27 to TRBJ2-7, with TRBD2 matching over 8 bases. This CDR3 comprises 15 residues. V lost 6 bases, J lost 0 bases, and 7 bases stayed unmatched. Germline V gene data show CDR1 as MNHEY and CDR2 as SMNVEV (reference sequence). For the CDR3, the DNA is TGTGCCAGCAGAGATCGACTAGCGCGCTCCTACGAGCAGTACTTC. It translates to CASRDRLARSYEQYF.

This clone was counted only a few times. This rearrangement joins TRBV29-1 to TRBJ2-1; 7 nucleotides line up with TRBD2. The V segment lost 0 bases and the J segment 15 bases; nucleotides outside the gene matches: 5. The CDR3 is 11 amino acids. Germline V gives CDR1 SQVTM, CDR2 ANQGSEA. The CDR3 DNA reads as TGCAGCGTTGAAGACCGGGAGGCGGCGTTCTTC. Protein product: CSVEDREAAFF.

V usage is TRBV27 and J usage is TRBJ2-5; weak D call: TRBD2 (6 bases). CDR1 is MNHEY, CDR2 SMNVEV, per germline (reference sequence). The CDR3 has 14 amino acids. V was cut by 2 bases and J by 5 bases, with 12 bases left in between. In DNA form, the CDR3 reads TGTGCCAGCAGTTTAGGAGGGGCGGGGGAGACCCAGTACTTC. This encodes CASSLGGAGETQYF.

The chain links TRBV2 to TRBJ1-5, with D unresolved. Per germline, CDR1 SNHLY and CDR2 FYNNEI. The CDR3 runs 13 residues. The V end lost 6 bases, the J end lost 7 bases, and 13 bases lay between the germline ends. CDR3 protein: CASSLPGKQPQHF. Written as DNA, the CDR3 is TGTGCCAGCAGCCTACCGGGGAAACAGCCCCAGCATTTT.

For the CDR3, the DNA is TGCGCCAGCAGCTTGGGCGGGAGATGGGATACGCAGTATTTT. Residues: CASSLGGRWDTQYF. J is TRBJ2-3 and V is TRBV5-1; 7 positions agree with TRBD2. Germline trimming cut 0 bases from V and 6 bases from J; bases unmatched to any gene: 4. There are 14 residues in the CDR3. Germline lookup yields CDR1 SGHRS and CDR2 YFSETQ.

The chain is built from TRBV7-6 and TRBJ2-7, with 7 positions matching TRBD1. Germline CDR1 is SGHVS and CDR2 is FNYEAQ. V dropped 5 bases and J dropped 2; count of bases not matched to a gene: 6. The CDR3 has 14 amino acids. CDR3 nucleotides: TGTGCCAGCAGCACGACGGACAGGACCTACGAGCAGTACTTC. This encodes CASSTTDRTYEQYF.